This TCR beta chain was recovered during a study of blood T cell repertoires in COVID-19. Study-wide background: The United States, Italy and Spain supplied acute and convalescent COVID-19 samples. PBMCs, B-cell-depleted T cells, or T cells were the source of the cDNA or gDNA that made up the material.

Per the authors' pipeline: Scientists estimated how many nucleated cells there were by amplifying reference gene primers. Some clones are missing from TCRdb's copy, which holds only in-frame ones; the method was immunoSEQ multiplex PCR. V, J and clone size derive from that table, while D and trimming were established from the DNA sequence. The sample consists of some 100,000 clones, less than 85% of them appearing once. Trimming cost V 6 bases and J 8 bases; bases outside gene matches: 12. Germline V lookup: CDR1 MDHEN, CDR2 SYDVKM. CDR3 length equals 14 residues. The chain combines TRBV28 with TRBJ1-2, with 7 nucleotides matching TRBD1. The sample consisted of peripheral blood. The receptor was isolated from a woman aged 55-75 years with acute or convalescent COVID-19. The CDR3 DNA is TGTGCCAGCAGAAATCAGGGGGTAAATGGAGGCTACACCTTC. This encodes CASRNQGVNGGYTF.